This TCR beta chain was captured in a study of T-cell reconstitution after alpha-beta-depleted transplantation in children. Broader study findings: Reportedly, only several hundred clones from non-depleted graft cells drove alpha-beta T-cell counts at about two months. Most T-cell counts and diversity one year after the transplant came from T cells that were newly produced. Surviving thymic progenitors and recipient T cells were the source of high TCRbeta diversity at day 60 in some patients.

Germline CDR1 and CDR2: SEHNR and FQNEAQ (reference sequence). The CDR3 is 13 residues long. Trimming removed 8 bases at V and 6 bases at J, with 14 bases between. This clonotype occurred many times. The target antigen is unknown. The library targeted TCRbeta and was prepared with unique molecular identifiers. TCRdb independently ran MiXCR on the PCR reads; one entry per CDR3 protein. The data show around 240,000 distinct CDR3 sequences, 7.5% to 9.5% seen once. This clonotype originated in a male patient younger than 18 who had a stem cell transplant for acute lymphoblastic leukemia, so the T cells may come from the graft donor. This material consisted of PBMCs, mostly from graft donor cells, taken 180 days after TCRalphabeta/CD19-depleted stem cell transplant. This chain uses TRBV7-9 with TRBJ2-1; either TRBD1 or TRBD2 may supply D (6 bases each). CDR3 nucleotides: TGTGCCAGCCAAGGGGGGCCAGGCAATGAGCAGTTCTTC. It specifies CASQGGPGNEQFF.